This TCR beta chain was sequenced in a study of cytomegalovirus exposure and HLA in healthy donors. Whole-study results and caveats: Investigators reported 150 to 200 TCR beta chains as tied to cytomegalovirus. A missense DCLRE1C variant was associated with V- and J-gene trimming of TCR beta chains in a later analysis, and an independent cohort replicated the association. Evidence from a later analysis indicated that most CMV-associated TCR beta chains looked HLA-restricted.

The PCR ran on 60 Vbeta and 13 Jbeta primers. Produced via immunoSEQ multiplex PCR; TCRdb's table is partial and in-frame only. The profile shows over 130,000 clones, 75% to 85% of them singletons. With respect to this clone: Its antigen is unknown.

Sequencing used PBMCs. The TCR comes from a man in his forties or fifties in good health and CMV-seronegative.

The chain's CDR3 is CATGQQETQYF. The CDR3 DNA is TGTGCCACTGGACAGCAAGAGACCCAGTACTTC. V usage is TRBV15 and J usage is TRBJ2-5; perhaps TRBD1 as D (6 bases). Looked up from germline, CDR1 is LNHNV and CDR2 is YYDKDF (reference sequence). CDR3 length: 11 amino acids. V shed 9 bases and J shed 2 bases, with 7 bases lying between them.